These T cell receptor beta chains were read from a single sample in a study of T cell changes during pregnancy in multiple sclerosis. The table came from immunoSEQ multiplex PCR; TCRdb's copy has only in-frame clones and leaves some out. Of approximately 100,000 clones in the sample, approximately 91% were seen once. The sequenced sample was peripheral blood, obtained after pregnancy. The receptors derive from a female donor with multiple sclerosis, enrolled in a pregnancy study. Each CDR3 is given with its conserved first and last residue. Each record gives: CDR3 DNA, CDR3 protein, J gene, V gene, D gene, clone size. The D gene is left open where the match is weak. Clone size is given for some rows only: seen once, a few or many times, or a class if the clone is expanded.

DNA: TGCGCCAGCAGCCAAGAGGGTCAGGCCACTAATTCACCCCTCCACTTT; CDR3: CASSQEGQATNSPLHF; J: TRBJ1-6; V: TRBV4-1; D: .; size: .
DNA: TGTGCCAGCAGCTCAAGACTAGCAGATGAGCAGTTCTTC; CDR3: CASSSRLADEQFF; J: TRBJ2-1; V: TRBV5-4; D: TRBD2; size: .
DNA: TGTGCCAGCAGCCGGAGATGGGCAGGGCCCGACACCGGGGAGCTGTTTTTT; CDR3: CASSRRWAGPDTGELFF; J: TRBJ2-2; V: TRBV14; D: .; size: .
DNA: TGTGCCAGCAGCTCTCGGGGGGACAGGATCAATGAGCAGTTCTTC; CDR3: CASSSRGDRINEQFF; J: TRBJ2-1; V: TRBV9; D: .; size: .
DNA: TGTGCCAGCAGCCCCGAAGGGGGTAGCAATCAGCCCCAGCATTTT; CDR3: CASSPEGGSNQPQHF; J: TRBJ1-5; V: TRBV9; D: .; size: .
DNA: TGTGCCAGCAACATCGGGCAGGGGGCCTGTAATGAAAAACTGTTTTTT; CDR3: CASNIGQGACNEKLFF; J: TRBJ1-4; V: TRBV11-3; D: TRBD1; size: .
DNA: TGCGCCAGCAGCTCTCGAGGATTAGACTATGGCTACACCTTC; CDR3: CASSSRGLDYGYTF; J: TRBJ1-2; V: TRBV5-1; D: .; size: .
DNA: TGTGCCAGCAGTGAAGACCTACTAGCGGGGGGCCCCCGGGGTGAGCAGTTCTTC; CDR3: CASSEDLLAGGPRGEQFF; J: TRBJ2-1; V: TRBV2; D: TRBD2; size: .
DNA: TGTGCCAGCAGTGAATGGCGGGGGACGAACACTGAAGCTTTCTTT; CDR3: CASSEWRGTNTEAFF; J: TRBJ1-1; V: TRBV6-1; D: .; size: .
DNA: TGTGCCAGCAGAAGGTCTTCTAGCGGGGGGGCAGGAGAGACCCAGTACTTC; CDR3: CASRRSSSGGAGETQYF; J: TRBJ2-5; V: TRBV7-8; D: TRBD2; size: .
DNA: TGTGCCAGCTCACCATTTCAGCAGGGAGGGGCGTCAAGGGACACTGAAGCTTTCTTT; CDR3: CASSPFQQGGASRDTEAFF; J: TRBJ1-1; V: TRBV18; D: .; size: .
DNA: TGTGCCAGCACCCGAGGCGGGGGCCAAGGCAATGAGCAGTTCTTC; CDR3: CASTRGGGQGNEQFF; J: TRBJ2-1; V: TRBV6-1; D: .; size: .
DNA: TGTGCCAGCAGCCCTGGGGACAGAATGAACACTGAAGCTTTCTTT; CDR3: CASSPGDRMNTEAFF; J: TRBJ1-1; V: TRBV5-4; D: TRBD1; size: .
DNA: TGTGCCAGCAGTTACTCGACAGGGCTCAATCAGCCCCAGCATTTT; CDR3: CASSYSTGLNQPQHF; J: TRBJ1-5; V: TRBV6-5; D: TRBD1; size: .
DNA: TGTGCCAGCAGCTTGGGGGACAGGGCTGTCAGCACAGATACGCAGTATTTT; CDR3: CASSLGDRAVSTDTQYF; J: TRBJ2-3; V: TRBV11-3; D: TRBD1; size: .
DNA: TGTGCCAGCAGCTTGGCAGGGTCAATAGGGAACGAGCAGTACTTC; CDR3: CASSLAGSIGNEQYF; J: TRBJ2-7; V: TRBV13; D: .; size: .
DNA: TGCGCCAGCAGCCAAGATCAAGGGGGTGAAAAACTGTTTTTT; CDR3: CASSQDQGGEKLFF; J: TRBJ1-4; V: TRBV4-1; D: .; size: .
DNA: TGTGCCAGCAGCCAAGTGCAGATGAACACTGAAGCTTTCTTT; CDR3: CASSQVQMNTEAFF; J: TRBJ1-1; V: TRBV4-2; D: .; size: .
DNA: TGTGCCAGCAGCGAGACAGGGGGGGACACTGAAGCTTTCTTT; CDR3: CASSETGGDTEAFF; J: TRBJ1-1; V: TRBV5-4; D: TRBD1; size: .
DNA: TGTGCCAGCAGCTCCGATGGCTACACCTTC; CDR3: CASSSDGYTF; J: TRBJ1-2; V: TRBV7-9; D: .; size: few
DNA: TGTGCCAGCACCTCCGGGCGGCGGGGGAAACCTAAAGATACGCAGTATTTT; CDR3: CASTSGRRGKPKDTQYF; J: TRBJ2-3; V: TRBV7-9; D: TRBD2; size: .
DNA: TGTGCCAGCTCACCAGGGGGCATGGATGGCTACACCTTC; CDR3: CASSPGGMDGYTF; J: TRBJ1-2; V: TRBV18; D: .; size: .
DNA: TGTGCCAGCAGCCGGCTCGGGGCCGGGGGGGACACAGATACGCAGTATTTT; CDR3: CASSRLGAGGDTDTQYF; J: TRBJ2-3; V: TRBV4-2; D: TRBD2; size: .
DNA: TGTGCCAGCTCACCACTTGACAGGGCGGTTCCTAATTCACCCCTCCACTTT; CDR3: CASSPLDRAVPNSPLHF; J: TRBJ1-6; V: TRBV18; D: TRBD1; size: .
DNA: TGCGCCAGCAGTCGTTCAGCGGGGGGGCCAGAGACCCAGTACTTC; CDR3: CASSRSAGGPETQYF; J: TRBJ2-5; V: TRBV4-1; D: TRBD2; size: .
DNA: TGTGCCAGCACTGAGAGCGGGGATAAGCAGTACTTC; CDR3: CASTESGDKQYF; J: TRBJ2-7; V: TRBV2; D: TRBD2; size: .
DNA: TGTGCCAGCAGCCTCCGGGTAGCGGGTATCGCGAACACTGAAGCTTTCTTT; CDR3: CASSLRVAGIANTEAFF; J: TRBJ1-1; V: TRBV7-2; D: .; size: .
DNA: TGTGCCAGCAGCCGACAGGGTTATCAGCCCCAGCATTTT; CDR3: CASSRQGYQPQHF; J: TRBJ1-5; V: TRBV6-5; D: TRBD1; size: once
DNA: TGTGCCAGTAGTATAGATCGACAGGGGTTTTGGCAGCCCCAGCATTTT; CDR3: CASSIDRQGFWQPQHF; J: TRBJ1-5; V: TRBV19; D: TRBD1; size: .
DNA: TGTGCCAGCAGGGGTACACAGGGCCAAGAGACCCAGTACTTC; CDR3: CASRGTQGQETQYF; J: TRBJ2-5; V: TRBV6-5; D: .; size: few
DNA: TGTGCCAGTAGTATGTTCCAGGGGGCACTGGCTCAGCCCCAGCATTTT; CDR3: CASSMFQGALAQPQHF; J: TRBJ1-5; V: TRBV19; D: TRBD1; size: once
DNA: TGTGCCAGCAGTGGGGGGGTCTGGGACGAGCAGTACTTC; CDR3: CASSGGVWDEQYF; J: TRBJ2-7; V: TRBV6-1; D: .; size: .
DNA: TGTGCCAGCAGCTTGCTACTAGGTCGAGGGAACACTGAAGCTTTCTTT; CDR3: CASSLLLGRGNTEAFF; J: TRBJ1-1; V: TRBV5-8; D: .; size: .
DNA: TGTGCCAGCAGCGGAGACAGGAAAGGTGAGCAGTTCTTC; CDR3: CASSGDRKGEQFF; J: TRBJ2-1; V: TRBV9; D: .; size: .
DNA: TGTGCCAGCCGCCCATCCTCAGGGGCTAACGACGAGCAGTACTTC; CDR3: CASRPSSGANDEQYF; J: TRBJ2-7; V: TRBV13; D: .; size: .
DNA: TGTGCCAGCAGTTCCGGACAGGCTTCTTATGGCTACACCTTC; CDR3: CASSSGQASYGYTF; J: TRBJ1-2; V: TRBV27; D: TRBD1; size: few
DNA: TGTGCCAGCAGCCCCCTGACGCGAGCGGCCTCCTACAATGAGCAGTTCTTC; CDR3: CASSPLTRAASYNEQFF; J: TRBJ2-1; V: TRBV7-2; D: .; size: .
DNA: TGTGCCAGCAGCGGGACAGGGGGCAATCAGCCCCAGCATTTT; CDR3: CASSGTGGNQPQHF; J: TRBJ1-5; V: TRBV9; D: TRBD1; size: .
DNA: TGTGCCAGCAGTCTGAGGACAGGGGAAAATGAGCAGTTCTTC; CDR3: CASSLRTGENEQFF; J: TRBJ2-1; V: TRBV27; D: TRBD1; size: .
DNA: TGTGCCAGCAGCGCCCGGGGGTGGACTGAAAACATTCAGTACTTC; CDR3: CASSARGWTENIQYF; J: TRBJ2-4; V: TRBV9; D: .; size: .
DNA: TGCAGTGTACCCGGGGGAGGAGGCTACACCTTC; CDR3: CSVPGGGGYTF; J: TRBJ1-2; V: TRBV20-1; D: .; size: .
DNA: TGTGCCAGCAGCTTGGGGGACAGCTCCACAGATACGCAGTATTTT; CDR3: CASSLGDSSTDTQYF; J: TRBJ2-3; V: TRBV7-6; D: TRBD1; size: .
DNA: TGTGCCAGCAGCGACAGGGCATCCTTCGGAAACACCATATATTTT; CDR3: CASSDRASFGNTIYF; J: TRBJ1-3; V: TRBV19; D: TRBD1; size: .
DNA: TGTGCCAGCCGGGGGGACTCCTACGAGCAGTACTTC; CDR3: CASRGDSYEQYF; J: TRBJ2-7; V: TRBV2; D: TRBD2; size: .
DNA: TGTGCCAGCAGCGTAAGAGGAGACGCGAACACCGGGGAGCTGTTTTTT; CDR3: CASSVRGDANTGELFF; J: TRBJ2-2; V: TRBV9; D: .; size: .
DNA: TGTGCTAGCAGCTTACTCGGGACAGGGGGGAATGAGCAGTTCTTC; CDR3: CASSLLGTGGNEQFF; J: TRBJ2-1; V: TRBV7-7; D: TRBD1; size: .
DNA: TGTGCCAGCAGCTTGCGGGGAATTTGGACTAGCGGGGACTACAATGAGCAGTTCTTC; CDR3: CASSLRGIWTSGDYNEQFF; J: TRBJ2-1; V: TRBV5-6; D: TRBD2; size: .
DNA: TGTGCCAGCAGCAGGGGCGACTATCAGCCCCAGCATTTT; CDR3: CASSRGDYQPQHF; J: TRBJ1-5; V: TRBV6-5; D: .; size: .
DNA: TGTGCCAGCAGGCGGACTAGCGGGATTCTGGAGACCCAGTACTTC; CDR3: CASRRTSGILETQYF; J: TRBJ2-5; V: TRBV5-6; D: TRBD2; size: .
DNA: TGTGCCAGCAGCCCGACAGGGGCCGAGCAGTACTTC; CDR3: CASSPTGAEQYF; J: TRBJ2-7; V: TRBV7-8; D: TRBD1; size: .
DNA: TGCAGCGTTGAATGGACAGGGGTAGGGACTGAAGCTTTCTTT; CDR3: CSVEWTGVGTEAFF; J: TRBJ1-1; V: TRBV29-1; D: TRBD1; size: .
DNA: TGCGCCAGCAGCCCGGGTACTAATGAAAAACTGTTTTTT; CDR3: CASSPGTNEKLFF; J: TRBJ1-4; V: TRBV5-1; D: .; size: once
DNA: TGTGCCAGCAGCTTAGGCGGGGGGGTACCCTACGAGCAGTACTTC; CDR3: CASSLGGGVPYEQYF; J: TRBJ2-7; V: TRBV7-6; D: TRBD2; size: .
DNA: TGTGCCTGGAGGAAGGAGATGTCCTACGAGCAGTACTTC; CDR3: CAWRKEMSYEQYF; J: TRBJ2-7; V: TRBV30; D: .; size: .
DNA: TGTGCCAGCAGCGCTACAGGGCACTATGGCTACACCTTC; CDR3: CASSATGHYGYTF; J: TRBJ1-2; V: TRBV7-8; D: .; size: .